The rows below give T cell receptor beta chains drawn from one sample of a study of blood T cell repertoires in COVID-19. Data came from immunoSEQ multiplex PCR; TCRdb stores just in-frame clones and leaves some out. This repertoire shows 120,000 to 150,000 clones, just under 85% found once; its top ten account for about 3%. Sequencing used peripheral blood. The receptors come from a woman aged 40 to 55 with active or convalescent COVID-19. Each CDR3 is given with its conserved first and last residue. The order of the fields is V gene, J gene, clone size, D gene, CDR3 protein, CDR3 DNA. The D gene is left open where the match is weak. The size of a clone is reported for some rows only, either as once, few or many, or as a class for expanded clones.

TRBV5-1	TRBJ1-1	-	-	CASSHGHPNTEAFF	TGCGCCAGCAGCCACGGACACCCGAACACTGAAGCTTTCTTT
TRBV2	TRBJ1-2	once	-	CASSARAEGYTF	TGTGCCAGCAGCGCTCGAGCGGAAGGCTACACCTTC
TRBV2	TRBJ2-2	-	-	CASKDYLNTGELFF	TGTGCCAGCAAAGACTACCTGAACACCGGGGAGCTGTTTTTT
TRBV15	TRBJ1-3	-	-	CATSRDRLGAIYF	TGTGCCACCAGCAGAGATAGATTGGGCGCCATATATTTT
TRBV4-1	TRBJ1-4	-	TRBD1	CASSQEYAAGGEKLFF	TGCGCCAGCAGCCAAGAGTATGCGGCAGGGGGAGAAAAACTGTTTTTT
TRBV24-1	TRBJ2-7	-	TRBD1	CATSHLPGQGVDEQYF	TGTGCCACCAGTCACCTCCCCGGACAGGGGGTGGACGAGCAGTACTTC
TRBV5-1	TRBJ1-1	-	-	CASSTGQLNTEAFF	TGCGCCAGCAGCACAGGACAGCTGAACACTGAAGCTTTCTTT
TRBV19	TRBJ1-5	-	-	CASSIAAGRNQPQHF	TGTGCCAGTAGTATCGCGGCGGGCCGCAATCAGCCCCAGCATTTT
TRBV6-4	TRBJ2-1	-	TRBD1	CASSGAGGSSYNEQFF	TGTGCCAGCAGTGGGGCAGGGGGCAGCTCCTACAATGAGCAGTTCTTC
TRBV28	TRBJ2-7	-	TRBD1	CASIAGQGGSYEQYF	TGTGCCAGTATCGCGGGACAGGGAGGCTCCTACGAGCAGTACTTC
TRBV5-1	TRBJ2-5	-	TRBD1	CASSPPTGRQETQYF	TGCGCCAGCAGCCCTCCGACAGGGCGGCAAGAGACCCAGTACTTC
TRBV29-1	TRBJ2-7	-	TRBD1	CSVEGQESYEQYF	TGCAGCGTTGAGGGACAGGAGTCCTACGAGCAGTACTTC
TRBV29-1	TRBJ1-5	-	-	CSVLITGSNQPQHF	TGCAGCGTTCTCATTACAGGGTCCAATCAGCCCCAGCATTTT
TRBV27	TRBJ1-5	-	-	CASSRLAGRGVSNQPQHF	TGTGCCAGCAGTCGACTGGCAGGGAGGGGGGTCAGCAATCAGCCCCAGCATTTT
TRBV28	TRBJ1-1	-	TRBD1	CASSLGGAGGQRGSEAFF	TGTGCCAGCAGTTTGGGCGGAGCAGGGGGGCAACGGGGATCCGAAGCTTTCTTT
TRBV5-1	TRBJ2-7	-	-	CASSFLDSSYEQYF	TGCGCCAGCAGCTTTTTGGACAGCTCCTACGAGCAGTACTTC
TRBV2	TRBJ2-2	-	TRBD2	CASRGRGAPAGELFF	TGTGCCAGCAGGGGGCGGGGGGCTCCCGCCGGGGAGCTGTTTTTT
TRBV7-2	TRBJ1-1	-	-	CASSGRGTLNTEAFF	TGTGCCAGCAGCGGTCGGGGGACGTTAAACACTGAAGCTTTCTTT
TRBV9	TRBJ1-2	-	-	CASSPREAANYGYTF	TGTGCCAGCAGCCCCCGCGAGGCTGCGAACTATGGCTACACCTTC
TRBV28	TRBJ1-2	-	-	CASSFTSVNLVADYGYTF	TGTGCCAGCAGCTTTACTTCCGTCAACTTGGTCGCGGACTATGGCTACACCTTC
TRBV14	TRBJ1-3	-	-	CASSQFQGTGNTIYF	TGTGCCAGCAGCCAATTCCAGGGAACTGGAAACACCATATATTTT
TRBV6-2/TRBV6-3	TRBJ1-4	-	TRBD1	CASSPGQGVPNEKLFF	TGTGCCAGCAGCCCTGGACAGGGGGTTCCTAATGAAAAACTGTTTTTT
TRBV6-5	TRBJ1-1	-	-	CASKWGGNTEAFF	TGTGCCAGCAAGTGGGGGGGGAACACTGAAGCTTTCTTT
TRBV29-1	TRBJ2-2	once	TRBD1	CSVGQGAVTGELFF	TGCAGCGTTGGTCAGGGGGCGGTCACCGGGGAGCTGTTTTTT
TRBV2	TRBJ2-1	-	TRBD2	CASSVRRTSGTTYNEQFF	TGTGCCAGCAGTGTTCGAAGGACTAGCGGGACCACCTACAATGAGCAGTTCTTC
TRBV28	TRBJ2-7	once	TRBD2	CASSPRLAGVGEQYF	TGTGCCAGCAGTCCCCGACTAGCGGGAGTGGGCGAGCAGTACTTC
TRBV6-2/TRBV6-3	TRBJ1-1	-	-	CASSPSGQRGAFF	TGTGCCAGCAGTCCCTCTGGCCAACGAGGGGCTTTCTTT
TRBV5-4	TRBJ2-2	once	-	CASLRETGGELFF	TGTGCCAGCCTGAGGGAAACTGGCGGGGAGCTGTTTTTT
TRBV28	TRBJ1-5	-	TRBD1	CASSPWTGGGNQPQHF	TGTGCCAGCAGTCCCTGGACAGGGGGCGGCAATCAGCCCCAGCATTTT
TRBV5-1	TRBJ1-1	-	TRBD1	CASSLGGTEKNTEAFF	TGCGCCAGCAGCTTGGGGGGGACAGAAAAGAACACTGAAGCTTTCTTT
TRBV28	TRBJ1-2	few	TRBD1	CASSPPGQGIMYGYTF	TGTGCCAGCAGTCCCCCAGGACAGGGTATTATGTATGGCTACACCTTC
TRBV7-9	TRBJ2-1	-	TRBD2	CASSLADWSSGPYNEQFF	TGTGCCAGCAGCTTAGCGGATTGGTCTAGCGGACCGTACAATGAGCAGTTCTTC
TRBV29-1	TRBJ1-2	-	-	CSVELGLGGYGYTF	TGCAGCGTTGAATTGGGGCTCGGGGGATATGGCTACACCTTC
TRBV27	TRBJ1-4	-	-	CASSSTYPIASNEKLFF	TGTGCCAGCAGTTCCACATACCCCATCGCCAGTAATGAAAAACTGTTTTTT
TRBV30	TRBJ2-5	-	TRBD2	CAWSGELAGFGGQYF	TGTGCCTGGAGTGGAGAACTAGCGGGGTTTGGTGGCCAGTACTTC
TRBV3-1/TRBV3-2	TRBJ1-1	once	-	CASSQAGQGTEAFF	TGTGCCAGCAGCCAAGCGGGCCAGGGGACTGAAGCTTTCTTT
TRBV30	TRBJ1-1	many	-	CAWSVSTDTEAFF	TGTGCCTGGAGTGTCTCCACAGACACTGAAGCTTTCTTT
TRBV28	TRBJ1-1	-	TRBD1	CASSFADRGTEAFF	TGTGCCAGCAGTTTTGCCGACAGGGGCACTGAAGCTTTCTTT
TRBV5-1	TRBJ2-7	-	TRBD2	CASRGLAGVGEQYF	TGCGCCAGCAGGGGACTAGCGGGAGTGGGTGAGCAGTACTTC
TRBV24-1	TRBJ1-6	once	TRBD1	CATSDSGQGNSPLHF	TGTGCCACCAGTGATTCGGGACAGGGGAATTCACCCCTCCACTTT
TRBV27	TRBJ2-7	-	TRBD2	CASSLPSGRRARQYF	TGTGCCAGCAGTTTACCAAGCGGGAGAAGGGCTAGGCAGTACTTC
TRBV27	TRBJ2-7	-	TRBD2	CASSLAPSAGAYEQYF	TGTGCCAGCAGTTTAGCTCCCTCAGCGGGGGCCTACGAGCAGTACTTC
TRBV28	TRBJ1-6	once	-	CASSLSNRPLHF	TGTGCCAGCAGTTTGTCGAACAGGCCCCTCCACTTT
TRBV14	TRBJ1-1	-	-	CASSQDYPPRVNTEAFF	TGTGCCAGCAGCCAAGATTATCCCCCCAGGGTGAACACTGAAGCTTTCTTT
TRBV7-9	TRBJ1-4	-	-	CASSSVFENEKLFF	TGTGCCAGCAGCTCGGTTTTCGAAAATGAAAAACTGTTTTTT
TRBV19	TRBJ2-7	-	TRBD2	CASSASGTSGSGEQYF	TGTGCCAGTAGTGCCTCCGGGACTAGCGGGAGTGGCGAGCAGTACTTC
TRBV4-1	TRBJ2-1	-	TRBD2	CASSQGHSGREFNEQFF	TGCGCCAGCAGCCAAGGACATAGCGGGAGGGAATTCAATGAGCAGTTCTTC
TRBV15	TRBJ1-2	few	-	CATSGWTVLNYGYTF	TGTGCCACCAGCGGTTGGACAGTACTTAACTATGGCTACACCTTC
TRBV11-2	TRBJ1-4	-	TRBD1	CASSFLGQGGSREKLFF	TGTGCCAGCAGCTTTTTGGGACAGGGGGGGTCTAGGGAAAAACTGTTTTTT
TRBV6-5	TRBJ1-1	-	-	CASTGGGTEAFF	TGTGCCAGCACGGGAGGGGGCACTGAAGCTTTCTTT